Presented here are 20 T cell receptor beta chains from one specimen sequenced in a study of identical twins. TCRdb itself ran the 5' RACE reads through MiXCR, one entry per CDR3 protein. The sample has roughly 1.6 million distinct CDR3 sequences, roughly 35% seen once. Sequenced input: cord blood. The source is a newborn girl in good health.

The chain couples TRBV3-1 to TRBJ1-2, with 8 positions matching TRBD1. The V and J ends lost 1 base and 5 bases, in that order; junction bases with no gene match: 6. This CDR3 is 15 amino acids long. CDR1 and CDR2 from the germline V gene are LGHDT and YNNKEL (reference sequence). In DNA, the CDR3 is TGTGCCAGCAGCCAAGGACAGGGGAGGTGGTATGGCTACACCTTC. Its translation: CASSQGQGRWYGYTF.

In its sample, this clonotype was seen many times. The chain recombines TRBV29-1 with TRBJ2-7; a possible D gene is TRBD1 (5 bases). In germline, CDR1 is SQVTM, CDR2 ANQGSEA. Trimming shortened V by 0 bases and J by 3 bases, and 9 bases separated the two germline ends. The CDR3 totals 13 residues. Here the CDR3 reads CSVEDAGIYEQYF. DNA for the CDR3: TGCAGCGTTGAAGACGCAGGGATCTACGAGCAGTACTTC.

The rearrangement joins TRBV6-5 to TRBJ2-7; 9 bases agree with TRBD2. Germline V gene data show CDR1 as MNHEY and CDR2 as SVGAGI. The CDR3 length is 16 residues. Trimming cost V 2 bases and J 0 bases; bases outside gene matches: 5. The chain's CDR3 is CASSYGLAGLSYEQYF. The CDR3 DNA sequence: TGTGCCAGCAGTTACGGGCTAGCGGGACTCTCCTACGAGCAGTACTTC.

This clonotype came up once. V and J are TRBV10-3 and TRBJ1-4, with D tentatively TRBD1 (6 bases). This CDR3 is 14 amino acids long. Germline values: CDR1 ENHRY, CDR2 SYGVKD. V dropped 4 bases and J dropped 7 bases, with 13 bases sitting between them. CDR3 amino acids: CAISGGGRGEKLFF. CDR3 sequence (DNA): TGTGCCATCAGTGGAGGGGGGCGAGGTGAAAAACTGTTTTTT.

This clonotype came up a few times. The V gene is TRBV7-6, the J gene TRBJ1-4, with 8 bases fitting TRBD1. The V gene end was trimmed by 5 bases and the J gene end by 5 bases; junction bases not matched to a gene: 7. CDR1 is SGHVS, CDR2 FNYEAQ, per germline. The length of the CDR3 is 15 residues. CDR3 DNA: TGTGCCAGCAGCCGGCCGGACAGGGAGAATGAAAAACTGTTTTTT. Translated, it gives CASSRPDRENEKLFF.

The sample holds a few counts of this clonotype. Here the CDR3 reads CASAASGSRYEQYF. For the CDR3, the DNA is TGTGCCAGCGCGGCTAGCGGGAGTCGCTACGAGCAGTACTTC. This chain connects TRBV7-2 to TRBJ2-7; 10 bases line up with TRBD2. In germline, CDR1 is SGHTA, CDR2 FQGNSA. The J segment lost 3 bases and the V segment lost 8 bases, leaving 7 bases of the junction unmatched. The length of the CDR3 is 14 residues. Variable domain in full (rest from reference TRBV7-2 and TRBJ2-7): GAGVSQSPSNKVTEKGKDVELRCDPISGHTALYWYRQSLGQGLEFLIYFQGNSAPDKSGLPSDRFSAERTGGSVSTLTIQRTQQEDSAVYLCASAASGSRYEQYFGPGTRLTVT.

J is TRBJ1-5 and V is TRBV18; D remains unclear. V lost 3 bases and J lost 3, with 12 bases in between. The CDR3 has 15 residues. Germline V gene lookup returns CDR1 KGHSH and CDR2 LQKENI. The CDR3 reads CASSPEGYLNQPQHF. The CDR3 region has the DNA TGTGCCAGCTCACCGGAGGGCTACCTCAATCAGCCCCAGCATTTT.

This clonotype showed up just a few times. The gene calls are TRBV10-3 and TRBJ2-7, with a weak D call TRBD1 (6 bases). CDR3 length: 15 residues. V was pared by 5 bases and J by 0 bases, with 14 bases between. Germline lookup yields CDR1 ENHRY and CDR2 SYGVKD. This CDR3 is CAISRWTESSYEQYF. DNA of the CDR3: TGTGCCATCAGTAGATGGACAGAGAGCTCCTACGAGCAGTACTTC.

The chain combines TRBV6-5 with TRBJ2-4, with D perhaps matching TRBD2 (7 bases). The better agreement between TRBJ2-7 and the DNA end casts doubt on the J call. The CDR3 covers 15 residues. Germline V gene data show CDR1 as MNHEY and CDR2 as SVGAGI. CDR3 in amino acids: CASSFGTRGGYEQYF. DNA of the CDR3: TGTGCCAGCAGTTTCGGGACAAGGGGGGGGTACGAGCAGTACTTC.

This clonotype has only a few counts. V is TRBV3-1 and J is TRBJ1-2; no clear D. This CDR3 is built from 14 residues. Trimming removed 1 base at V and 8 bases at J, with 14 bases between. Per the germline V gene, CDR1 is LGHDT and CDR2 is YNNKEL (reference sequence). CDR3 sequence: CASSQVDSSFGYTF. CDR3 DNA: TGTGCCAGCAGCCAAGTGGACTCCTCATTCGGCTACACCTTC.

The table lists this clonotype with a few counts. This sequence joins TRBV9 and TRBJ2-3, with D possibly TRBD1 on 6 matching bases. This CDR3 spans 15 amino acids. The germline V gene encodes CDR1 SGDLS and CDR2 YYNGEE. V shed 0 bases and J shed 2 bases, with 10 bases lying between them. The CDR3 sequence: CASSVAMGATDTQYF. The CDR3 DNA reads as TGTGCCAGCAGCGTAGCGATGGGGGCCACAGATACGCAGTATTTT.

V and J are TRBV29-1 and TRBJ2-1, with 12 bases identical to TRBD2. This CDR3 is 15 amino acids long. CDR1 is SQVTM and CDR2 is ANQGSEA in the germline V gene. The junction had 11 bases not matched to a gene; V was cut back by 6 bases and J by 8 bases. CDR3 nucleotides: TGCAGCGTCGACACGACTAGCGGGAGATTGGATGAGCAGTTCTTC. Protein sequence: CSVDTTSGRLDEQFF.

The chain combines TRBV20-1 with TRBJ1-2; 7 bases line up with TRBD1. With 3 bases clipped from V and 5 bases from J, the junction kept 9 bases outside the gene matches. Per the germline V gene, CDR1 is DFQATT and CDR2 is SNEGSKA (reference sequence). The CDR3 is 14 residues long. In DNA, the CDR3 is TGCAGTGCTAGTTGGGCAGGGGGGCGATATGGCTACACCTTC. Translating it yields CSASWAGGRYGYTF.

CDR3 DNA sequence: TGTGCCAGCAGCTTAGACGCGGGTTCTCTCTCCTACGAGCAGTACTTC. Protein sequence: CASSLDAGSLSYEQYF. The V call is TRBV7-2, the J call TRBJ2-7; possibly TRBD2 for D (5 bases). Germline V gene lookup returns CDR1 SGHTA and CDR2 FQGNSA. The V end lost 1 base, the J end lost 0 bases, and 13 bases lay between the germline ends. The CDR3 length is 16 residues. The full variable domain, rest sourced from reference TRBV7-2 and TRBJ2-7, is GAGVSQSPSNKVTEKGKDVELRCDPISGHTALYWYRQSLGQGLEFLIYFQGNSAPDKSGLPSDRFSAERTGGSVSTLTIQRTQQEDSAVYLCASSLDAGSLSYEQYFGPGTRLTVT.

This clonotype has just a few counts. The rearrangement uses TRBV10-3 and TRBJ2-5; D unclear. CDR1 ENHRY and CDR2 SYGVKD come from the germline V gene. The CDR3 is 14 amino acids. Trimming left V 2 bases short and J 5 bases short, with 12 bases between. CDR3 sequence (DNA): TGTGCCATCAGTGAGAGCAAGGGATATGAGACCCAGTACTTC. Protein: CAISESKGYETQYF.

The chain couples TRBV25-1 to TRBJ2-7, with D perhaps matching TRBD1 or TRBD2 (5 bases each). Germline V gene lookup returns CDR1 MGHDK and CDR2 SYGVNS. This CDR3 comprises 12 residues. Trimming shortened V by 10 bases and J by 6 bases, and 16 bases separated the two germline ends. CDR3 amino acids: CATQGPSGEQYF. CDR3 DNA sequence: TGTGCCACCCAGGGACCCTCTGGCGAGCAGTACTTC.

The genes are TRBV7-2 and TRBJ2-7, with 10 bases lining up with TRBD2. V lost 1 base and J lost 0; bases outside the gene matches: 12. Germline V gives CDR1 SGHTA, CDR2 FQGNSA. This CDR3 has 19 amino acids. CDR3 loop: CASSLGASGSPQTSYEQYF. CDR3 in DNA: TGTGCCAGCAGCTTAGGGGCTAGCGGGAGCCCGCAGACCTCCTACGAGCAGTACTTC.

This clonotype was seen just once. Here the CDR3 reads CASRYTTPNTEAFF. Written as DNA, the CDR3 is TGTGCCAGCAGATACACCACCCCGAACACTGAAGCTTTCTTT. The rearrangement joins TRBV28 to TRBJ1-1; D uncertain. The germline V gene encodes CDR1 MDHEN and CDR2 SYDVKM. This CDR3 is 14 amino acids long. The germline V and J ends were trimmed by 6 bases and 1 base, with 12 bases remaining between them.

At least ten counts were recorded for this clonotype. One end of the junction does not line up with germline, which may come from a read error. The V and J genes are TRBV3-1 and TRBJ1-2, with D unclear. The length of the CDR3 is 12 residues. Germline-derived CDR1 and CDR2 are LGHDT and YNNKEL (reference sequence). DNA for the CDR3: TGCGCCAGCAGCCAATCCAGCTATGGCTACACCTTC. It yields the protein CASSQSSYGYTF. The entire variable domain, with the rest obtained from reference TRBV3-1 and TRBJ1-2, is as follows: DTAVSQTPKYLVTQMGNDKSIKCEQNLGHDTMYWYKQDSKKFLKIMFSYNNKELIINETVPNRFSPKSPDKAHLNLHINSLELGDSAVYFCASSQSSYGYTFGSGTRLTVV.

The chain joins TRBV3-1 to TRBJ1-2, with D unresolved. CDR1 is LGHDT, CDR2 YNNKEL, per germline (reference sequence). CDR3 size: 15 residues. V was pared by 4 bases and J by 0 bases, with 12 bases between. The CDR3 DNA sequence: TGTGCCAGCAGCCTCTGGGAACAGCCTAACTATGGCTACACCTTC. It yields the protein CASSLWEQPNYGYTF. Looking up the rest from reference TRBV3-1 and TRBJ1-2 gives the full variable domain: DTAVSQTPKYLVTQMGNDKSIKCEQNLGHDTMYWYKQDSKKFLKIMFSYNNKELIINETVPNRFSPKSPDKAHLNLHINSLELGDSAVYFCASSLWEQPNYGYTFGSGTRLTVV.